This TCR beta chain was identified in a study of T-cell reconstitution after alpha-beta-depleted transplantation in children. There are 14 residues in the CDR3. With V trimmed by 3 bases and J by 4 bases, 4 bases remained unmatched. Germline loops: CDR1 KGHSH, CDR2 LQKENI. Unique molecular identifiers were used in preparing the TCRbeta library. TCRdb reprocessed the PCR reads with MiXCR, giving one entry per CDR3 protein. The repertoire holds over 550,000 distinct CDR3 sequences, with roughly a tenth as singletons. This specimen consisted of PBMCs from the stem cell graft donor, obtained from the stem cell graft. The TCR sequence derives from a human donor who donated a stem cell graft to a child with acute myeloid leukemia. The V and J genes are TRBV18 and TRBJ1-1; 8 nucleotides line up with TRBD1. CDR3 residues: CASSPHTGGTEAFF. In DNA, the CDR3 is TGTGCCAGCTCACCCCATACAGGGGGCACTGAAGCTTTCTTT.